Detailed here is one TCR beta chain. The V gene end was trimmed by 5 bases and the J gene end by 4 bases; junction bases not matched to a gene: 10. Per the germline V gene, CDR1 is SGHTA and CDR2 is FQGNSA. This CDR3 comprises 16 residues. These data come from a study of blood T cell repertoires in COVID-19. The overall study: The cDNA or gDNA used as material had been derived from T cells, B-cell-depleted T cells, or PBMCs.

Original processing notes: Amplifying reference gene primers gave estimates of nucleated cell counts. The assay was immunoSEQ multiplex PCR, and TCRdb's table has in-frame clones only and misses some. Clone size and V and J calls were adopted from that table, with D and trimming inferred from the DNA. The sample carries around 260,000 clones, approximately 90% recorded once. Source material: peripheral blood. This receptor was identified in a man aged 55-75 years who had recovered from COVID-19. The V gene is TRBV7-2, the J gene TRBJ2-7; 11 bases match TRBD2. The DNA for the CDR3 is TGTGCCAGCAGCCTTAGGGCTTCTAGCGGGGGGTACGAGCAGTACTTC. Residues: CASSLRASSGGYEQYF.